This TCR beta chain was found in a study of shared clonotypes between healthy human individuals. Authors' methods: As immunoSEQ supplied junction-only sequences (without quality scores), filtering differed. Profiled with immunoSEQ multiplex PCR; TCRdb holds only in-frame clones, not every one. The V and J calls and clone size come from that table; D and trimming were worked out from the DNA. The sample holds approximately 500,000 clones, roughly 78% seen once. The CDR3 contains 14 residues. J lost 9 bases, V lost 1 base, and 6 bases had no gene match. Germline loops: CDR1 SEHNR, CDR2 FQNEAQ (reference sequence).

The source material was PBMCs. The rearrangement uses TRBV7-9 and TRBJ2-1, with 7 bases matching TRBD1. The sequence derives from a woman between 35 and 50 years old in good health. Some clones in this sample may be carry-over from other donors' samples. CDR3 nucleotides: TGTGCCAGCAGCTTAGTCAGGGGGTTTGGTGAGCAGTTCTTC. As protein: CASSLVRGFGEQFF. The variable domain in full, completed from reference TRBV7-9 and TRBJ2-1, reads DTGVSQNPRHKITKRGQNVTFRCDPISEHNRLYWYRQTLGQGPEFLTYFQNEAQLEKSRLLSDRFSAERPKGSFSTLEIQRTEQGDSAMYLCASSLVRGFGEQFFGPGTRLTVL.